The rows below give T cell receptor beta chains drawn from one sample of a study of shared clonotypes between healthy human individuals. TCRdb's table, derived via immunoSEQ multiplex PCR, lists solely in-frame clones and lacks some. Of approximately 2.5 million clones in the sample, more than 80% were seen once. The specimen sequenced was naive CD4+ T cells sorted from blood. The receptors stem from a man between 18 and 35 years old in good health. Both conserved end residues are part of each CDR3. The D gene is left open where the match is weak. For some rows the clone size is stated as once, few or many, or as a class when expanded; others skip it.

CDR3nt	CDR3aa	j_gene	d_gene	abundance	v_gene
TGTGCCAGCAGCTGGGGTAGCGGGAGCCAAGAGACCCAGTACTTC	CASSWGSGSQETQYF	TRBJ2-5	TRBD2	.	TRBV7-2
TGTGCCAGCAGCTACCCTAAACAGGAGACCCAGTACTTC	CASSYPKQETQYF	TRBJ2-5	.	.	TRBV7-6
TGTGCCAGCGTGAGCTCCTATAATTCACCCCTCCACTTT	CASVSSYNSPLHF	TRBJ1-6	.	.	TRBV2
TGCGCCAGCAGCCAGGGGCGGGAGTACCACGAGCAGTACTTC	CASSQGREYHEQYF	TRBJ2-7	TRBD2	.	TRBV4-3
TGTGCCAGCAGCACCTTCCCAGGGCAAGGGAACACTGAAGCTTTCTTT	CASSTFPGQGNTEAFF	TRBJ1-1	.	.	TRBV7-2
TGTGCCAGCAGCTCAACAGCGAACACTGAAGCTTTCTTT	CASSSTANTEAFF	TRBJ1-1	.	.	TRBV5-6
TGTGCCAGCATTGTGCCAGGAATCGGACAGAGACGGGCTTTCTTT	CASIVPGIGQRRAFF	TRBJ1-1	.	.	TRBV6-5
TGTGCCAGTAGTTCCTCCTCCTATAATTCACCCCTCCACTTT	CASSSSSYNSPLHF	TRBJ1-6	.	.	TRBV19
TGCAGCGTTAGACAGGGGAACACCGGGGAGCTGTTTTTT	CSVRQGNTGELFF	TRBJ2-2	TRBD1	.	TRBV29-1
TGTGCCAGCAGTGAAGATATGGTGTTCTATGGCTACACCTTC	CASSEDMVFYGYTF	TRBJ1-2	.	.	TRBV2
TGTGCCAGTATGAGGGGCCCCGGGGAGCTGTTTTTT	CASMRGPGELFF	TRBJ2-2	.	.	TRBV19
TGTGCCAGCAGTTTATGGGCCAGGGGAGGGAATCAGCCCCAGCATTTT	CASSLWARGGNQPQHF	TRBJ1-5	.	.	TRBV28
TGTGCCAGCAGTTCCGACAGTAGCGGTGAAAAACTGTTTTTT	CASSSDSSGEKLFF	TRBJ1-4	.	once	TRBV28
TGTGCCAGTAACAGGGTCCTATCCTACAATGAGCAGTTCTTC	CASNRVLSYNEQFF	TRBJ2-1	.	.	TRBV28
TGTGCCAGCACCGCATCCTCGGGGGGCTCTGGCTACACCTTC	CASTASSGGSGYTF	TRBJ1-2	.	.	TRBV6-1
TGCAGTGCTAGTGGCGTGGAGACCCAGTACTTC	CSASGVETQYF	TRBJ2-5	.	.	TRBV20-1
TGCGCCAGCAGCTTGGGTTTAGCGGCCTACACCGGGGAGCTGTTTTTT	CASSLGLAAYTGELFF	TRBJ2-2	.	.	TRBV5-1
TGTGCCAGCAGTTGGACAGTTACCTCCTACGAGCAGTACTTC	CASSWTVTSYEQYF	TRBJ2-7	.	.	TRBV5-6
TGTGCCAGCACCAGACAGGGACTGCAGCCCCAGCATTTT	CASTRQGLQPQHF	TRBJ1-5	TRBD1	.	TRBV2
TGTGCCAGCACCCAAGGGTCGGCTGGGTACAATGAGCAGTTCTTC	CASTQGSAGYNEQFF	TRBJ2-1	.	once	TRBV28